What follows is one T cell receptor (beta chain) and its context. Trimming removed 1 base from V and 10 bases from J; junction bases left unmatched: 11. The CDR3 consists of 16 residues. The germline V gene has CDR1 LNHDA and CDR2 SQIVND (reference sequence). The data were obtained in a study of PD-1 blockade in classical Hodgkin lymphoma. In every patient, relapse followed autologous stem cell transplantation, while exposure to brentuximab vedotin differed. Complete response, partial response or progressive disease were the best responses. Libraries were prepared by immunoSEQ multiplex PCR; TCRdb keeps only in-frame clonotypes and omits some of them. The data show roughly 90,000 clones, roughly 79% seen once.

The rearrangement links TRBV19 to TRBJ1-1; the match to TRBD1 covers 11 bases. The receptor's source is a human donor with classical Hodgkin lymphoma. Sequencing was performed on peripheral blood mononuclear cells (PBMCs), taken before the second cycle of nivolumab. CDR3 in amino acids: CASSIGHSGQGVGAFF. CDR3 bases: TGTGCCAGTAGTATAGGACATTCGGGACAGGGGGTTGGAGCTTTCTTT.